This T cell receptor beta chain derives from a study of T cells in Graves' hyperthyroidism and ophthalmopathy. Study context: The blood sample was taken at first diagnosis, before treatment began.

Using RNA transcripts as the source, TCR beta CDR3 regions were amplified. The primer set for the first-round RT-PCR of the TCR CDR3 was HTBI. In TCRdb, the multiplex PCR reads were re-called with MiXCR into one record per CDR3 protein. The sample comprises a few hundred thousand distinct CDR3 sequences, roughly 25% of which are singletons, and 73% rests with the top ten. This CDR3 is 14 amino acids long. Deletions cut 3 bases from V and 1 base from J, with 9 bases between. CDR1 and CDR2 from the germline V gene are SGDLS and YYNGEE. This clonotype was observed a handful of times. Calling Graves' hyperthyroidism stable meant ophthalmopathy did not progress within 18 months. The hyperthyroidism was newly diagnosed and had lasted under 2 months; the patients were aged 18 to 65. Diagnoses were made from clinical symptoms, serum measures (thyroxine and TRAb), thyroid ultrasound and orbital computed tomography.

The receptor was isolated from a man aged 50 or older with Graves' hyperthyroidism. The chain recombines TRBV9 with TRBJ2-3; weak D call: TRBD2 (5 bases). The sequenced sample was blood. CDR3 loop: CASSANGGTDTQYF. The CDR3 coding sequence is TGTGCCAGCAGCGCCAACGGGGGCACAGATACGCAGTATTTT.